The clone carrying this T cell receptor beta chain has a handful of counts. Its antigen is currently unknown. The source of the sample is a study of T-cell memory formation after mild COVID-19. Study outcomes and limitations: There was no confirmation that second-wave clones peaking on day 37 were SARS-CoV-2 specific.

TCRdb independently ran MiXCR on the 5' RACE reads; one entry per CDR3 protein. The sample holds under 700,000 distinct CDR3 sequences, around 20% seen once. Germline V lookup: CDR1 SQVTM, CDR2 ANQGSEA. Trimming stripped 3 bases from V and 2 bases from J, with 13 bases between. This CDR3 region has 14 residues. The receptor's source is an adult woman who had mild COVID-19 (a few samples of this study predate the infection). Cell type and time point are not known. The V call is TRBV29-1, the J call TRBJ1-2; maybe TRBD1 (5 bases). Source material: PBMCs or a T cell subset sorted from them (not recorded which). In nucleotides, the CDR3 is TGCAGCGTTGATCCAGGGTGGTCGAACTATGGCTACACCTTC. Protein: CSVDPGWSNYGYTF.